The sequence of this TCR beta chain was determined in a study of type 1 and type 2 diabetes patients. Whole-study context: Donors were type 1 diabetes, type 2 diabetes, or nondiabetic controls. CD4+ or CD8+ T cells were positively selected from PBMCs with microbeads. Findings of the study overall: In CD4+ and CD8+ T cells, type 2 diabetes diversity exceeded type 1.

Germline V CDR1 and CDR2: LNHDA, SQIVND (reference sequence). CDR3 length: 18 residues. Losses at the gene ends were 3 bases for V and 4 bases for J; bases not matched to a gene: 13. PCR was run on genomic DNA. The TCR beta CDR3 region was amplified using 30 forward and 13 reverse primers. TCRdb processed the multiplex PCR reads anew with MiXCR; each CDR3 protein has one entry. Altogether fewer than 350,000 distinct CDR3 sequences are present, 47% being singletons, with the ten largest covering 12% to 15%. Details on this clonotype: Antigen specificity is unknown.

Anyone with other autoimmune disease or infection in the prior four weeks was excluded. This TCR was recovered from a man in his late teens or twenties with type 2 diabetes. The sample taken for sequencing was peripheral blood mononuclear cells (PBMCs). The chain employs TRBV19 and TRBJ2-3; 10 bases line up with TRBD1. The CDR3 sequence: CASSINTLDRGSADTQYF. CDR3 DNA sequence: TGTGCCAGTAGTATCAATACCTTGGACAGGGGGAGTGCAGATACGCAGTATTTT.